The 3 T cell receptor beta chains below were found in one sample sequenced in a study of T cell responses to AZD1222 COVID-19 vaccine. Assay: immunoSEQ multiplex PCR; the TCRdb copy retains only in-frame clones and omits some. This table holds about 49,000 clones, roughly 84% found once. This specimen was peripheral blood, taken on day 0 of MenACWY control vaccination. The source of these receptors is an adult in good health.

The chain recombines TRBV3-1 (or the pseudogene TRBV3-2) with TRBJ1-4; D unresolved. The CDR3 spans 17 residues. In germline, CDR1 is LGHDT, CDR2 YNNKEL (reference sequence). V was pared by 0 bases and J by 7 bases, with 18 bases between. This CDR3 reads CASSQDSQAGGGEKLFF. CDR3 nucleotides: TGTGCCAGCAGCCAAGACTCCCAAGCGGGTGGTGGTGAAAAACTGTTTTTT.

The chain has TRBV27 and TRBJ1-1; D possibly corresponds to TRBD1 (5 bases). V was clipped by 5 bases and J by 0 bases, with 13 bases between them. This CDR3 comprises 15 residues. Germline CDR1 and CDR2: MNHEY and SMNVEV (reference sequence). For the CDR3, the DNA is TGTGCCAGCAGTCTCCGGACACGCATGAACACTGAAGCTTTCTTT. Its translation is CASSLRTRMNTEAFF.

This sequence joins TRBV28 and TRBJ2-5; no definite D call. The CDR3 totals 15 residues. The germline V and J ends were trimmed by 8 bases and 0 bases, with 16 bases remaining between them. CDR1 and CDR2 from the germline V gene are MDHEN and SYDVKM. CDR3 residues: CASLRGREYQETQYF. In nucleotides, the CDR3 is TGTGCCAGCCTTCGAGGCAGAGAGTACCAAGAGACCCAGTACTTC.